This T cell receptor (beta chain) was retrieved from a study of blood T cell repertoires in COVID-19. Overall study: PBMCs, B-cell-depleted T cells, or T cells provided the cDNA or gDNA that made up the material.

The method was immunoSEQ multiplex PCR; TCRdb's version includes in-frame clones alone and lacks a portion of them. The table has roughly 330,000 clones, about 87% seen once. This clone was picked up one time. Looked up from germline, CDR1 is ENHRY and CDR2 is SYGVKD. The CDR3 has 15 residues. V lost 4 bases and J 0 bases, leaving 10 bases between the germline ends. The chain combines TRBV10-3 with TRBJ2-1, with D possibly matching TRBD1 (5 bases). The TCR sequence derives from a woman in her 30s who had recovered from COVID-19. Material for sequencing was PBMCs or T cells enriched from blood (not recorded which). The CDR3 sequence is CAISVQDISYNEQFF. CDR3 in DNA: TGTGCCATCAGTGTACAGGATATCTCCTACAATGAGCAGTTCTTC.